This T cell receptor (beta chain) is drawn from a study of early T cells in non-severe SARS-CoV-2 infection. Turning to the study itself: Chains stayed unpaired after sequencing of bulk RNA from unsorted whole blood.

Germline assignment: CDR1 SGHTA and CDR2 FQGNSA. This CDR3 has 13 amino acids. Unique molecular identifiers were attached to individual cDNA molecules. Via MiXCR, TCRdb re-called the 5' RACE reads, giving one row per CDR3 protein. In the table there are around 40,000 distinct CDR3 sequences, 6% to 8.5% of which are singletons. This clonotype was picked up one time. Its antigen is still unknown. This may arise from a read error, as a much more abundant clone is one base away. Broader study findings: Private and CD4 specificities were missed by VDJdb matching, which favored anti-spike CD8 responses.

The material sequenced was whole blood, taken at baseline. The rearrangement joins TRBV7-2 to TRBJ2-5; 8 positions agree with TRBD2. The TCR originated in an adult who was a healthcare worker with PCR-confirmed SARS-CoV-2 infection or an uninfected control (not recorded which). The CDR3 DNA reads TGTGACAGCAGCTTATCCGGGAGGGAGATCCAGTACTTC. This codes for CDSSLSGREIQYF.